Presented here are 31 T cell receptor beta chains from one specimen sequenced in a study of identical twins. TCRdb passed the 5' RACE reads through MiXCR, listing each CDR3 protein once. Here the sample spans hundreds of thousands of distinct CDR3 sequences, about a fifth being singletons. The same data also went into a second study, on yellow fever vaccine responses in identical twins.

Input material: CD4+ T cells sorted from blood. The source is a woman between 18 and 30 years old in good health.

This rearrangement joins TRBV5-1 to TRBJ2-3, with 10 bases matching TRBD1. V lost 6 bases and J lost 5; bases outside the gene matches: 9. Germline CDR1 is SGHRS and CDR2 is YFSETQ. CDR3 size: 15 residues. The CDR3 nucleotides read TGCGCCAGCAACGCCCCGGGACAGGGGCAAGATACGCAGTATTTT. Translated: CASNAPGQGQDTQYF.

This clonotype was counted a few times. V is TRBV6-1 and J is TRBJ2-3; D might be TRBD1 (6 bases). Germline CDR1 is MNHNS and CDR2 is SASEGT. The CDR3 consists of 15 residues. V gave up 6 bases and J gave up 10 bases, with 23 bases separating them. The CDR3 here is CASSQQGYGVWAQYF. In DNA, the CDR3 is TGTGCCAGCAGCCAACAGGGTTATGGGGTATGGGCGCAGTATTTT.

This clonotype was counted many times. V is TRBV11-2 and J is TRBJ2-7; possibly TRBD1 for D (7 bases). The V end was cut by 5 bases, the J end by 0 bases, with 20 bases between. CDR1 SGHAT and CDR2 FQNNGV come from the germline V gene. There are 17 residues in the CDR3. In DNA, the CDR3 is TGTGCCAGCAGCCCTATAAGGCGGGACAGCCGCTCCTACGAGCAGTACTTC. This encodes CASSPIRRDSRSYEQYF.

CDR3 bases: TGCGCCAGCAGTGAGCGCCAGCAAGTCCTCTATGGCTACACCTTC. Protein sequence: CASSERQQVLYGYTF. J is TRBJ1-2 and V is TRBV10-2; unclear D gene. From germline, CDR1 is WSHSY and CDR2 SAAADI. Trimming stripped 2 bases from V and 4 bases from J, with 14 bases between. The CDR3 sequence is 15 residues long.

The rearrangement uses TRBV24-1 and TRBJ1-1; no clear D gene. Germline V CDR1 and CDR2: KGHDR, SFDVKD. The CDR3 spans 13 residues. Trimming took off 5 bases at V and 1 base at J, with 7 bases between the two ends. Here the CDR3 DNA reads TGTGCCACCAGTGGGGTTGGGAACACTGAAGCTTTCTTT. It translates to CATSGVGNTEAFF.

The J gene is TRBJ1-2, the V gene TRBV7-8, with D unresolved. Between the trimmed V and J ends, which lost 4 bases and 2 bases, there was a span of 8 bases. CDR1 SGHVS and CDR2 FQNEAQ come from the germline V gene. This CDR3 is built from 13 residues. The CDR3 sequence: CASSSGLNYGYTF. As DNA, the CDR3 is TGTGCCAGCAGCTCGGGCTTGAACTATGGCTACACCTTC.

V usage is TRBV7-8 and J usage is TRBJ2-7, with D possibly TRBD2 on 5 matching bases. Between the trimmed V and J ends, which lost 2 bases and 4 bases, there was a span of 15 bases. CDR3 length equals 15 residues. Germline-derived CDR1 and CDR2 are SGHVS and FQNEAQ. In nucleotides, the CDR3 is TGTGCCAGCAGCTTACTAGAGGGAGTCGGTTACGAGCAGTACTTC. This encodes CASSLLEGVGYEQYF.

The chain combines TRBV12-3 or TRBV12-4 with TRBJ1-3; no clear D gene. The CDR3 is made up of 15 amino acids. V dropped 5 bases and J dropped 0 bases, with 11 bases sitting between them. In DNA form, the CDR3 reads TGTGCCAGCAGTAATCAGCTTACCTCTGGAAACACCATATATTTT. Translation gives CASSNQLTSGNTIYF.

This chain links TRBV3-1 with TRBJ2-5; 14 bases are shared with TRBD2. Germline lookup yields CDR1 LGHDT and CDR2 YNNKEL (reference sequence). Trimming took 4 bases from V and 1 from J; bases not matched to a gene: 8. The CDR3 totals 18 residues. The CDR3 DNA follows: TGTGCCAGCAGCCCGCCGGGACTAGCGGGAGTGGGCCAAGAGACCCAGTACTTC. Residues: CASSPPGLAGVGQETQYF.

Only a few counts were recorded for this clonotype. J is TRBJ2-3 and V is TRBV24-1, with a weak D call TRBD2 (6 bases). Germline V gene lookup returns CDR1 KGHDR and CDR2 SFDVKD. V was pared by 8 bases and J by 4 bases, with 15 bases between. The CDR3 has 14 amino acids. For the CDR3, the DNA is TGTGCCACCAATAGACTAGGCGGGGCAGATACGCAGTATTTT. Its protein product is CATNRLGGADTQYF.

The rearrangement links TRBV2 to TRBJ2-2, with 8 positions matching TRBD2. This CDR3 has 15 amino acids. Germline V CDR1 and CDR2: SNHLY, FYNNEI. Trimming took 5 bases from V and 6 from J; bases not matched to a gene: 8. For the CDR3, the DNA is TGTGCCAGCAGTAGCGACGGGAGGGCCTCCGGGGAGCTGTTTTTT. Protein sequence: CASSSDGRASGELFF.

This clonotype has more than one count but fewer than ten. The V and J genes are TRBV12-3 or TRBV12-4 and TRBJ2-1; the D call may be TRBD1 or TRBD2 (5 bases each). Trimming took 6 bases from V and 9 from J, leaving 21 bases between them. The CDR3 covers 15 residues. The CDR3 DNA sequence: TGTGCCAGCAGCCCCGGGACGGGAATTTCGGGTGAGCAGTTCTTC. Translating it yields CASSPGTGISGEQFF.

This chain connects TRBV5-6 to TRBJ2-6; 11 positions agree with TRBD1. This CDR3 is built from 19 residues. V was pared by 4 bases and J by 1 base, with 10 bases of the junction left unmatched. Germline lookup yields CDR1 SGHDT and CDR2 YYEEEE. CDR3: CASSDFRDRGKSGANVLTF. DNA of the CDR3: TGTGCCAGCAGCGATTTCCGGGACAGGGGGAAGTCTGGGGCCAACGTCCTGACTTTC.

The V call is TRBV6-1, the J call TRBJ2-5; weak D call: TRBD1 (5 bases). With 5 bases removed from V and 1 base from J, the gap between germline ends came to 14 bases. CDR1 MNHNS and CDR2 SASEGT come from the germline V gene. The CDR3 totals 15 residues. The CDR3 reads CASSQKGILQETQYF. CDR3 DNA sequence: TGTGCCAGCAGTCAGAAGGGGATCCTCCAAGAGACCCAGTACTTC.

This rearrangement joins TRBV3-1 to TRBJ2-5; D is undetermined. The V gene's germline CDR1 is LGHDT and CDR2 YNNKEL (reference sequence). V was trimmed by 0 bases and J by 5 bases, leaving 10 bases between them. The CDR3 runs to 14 residues. CDR3 region: CASSQDAARETQYF. CDR3 DNA: TGTGCCAGCAGCCAAGATGCGGCGCGGGAGACCCAGTACTTC.

The chain is built from TRBV5-1 and TRBJ2-2, with 13 bases that match TRBD2. There are 17 residues in the CDR3. CDR1 SGHRS and CDR2 YFSETQ come from the germline V gene. Unmatched junction bases numbered 3, after V lost 3 bases and J lost 1 base. The CDR3 sequence is CASSWRTSGGNTGELFF. For the CDR3, the DNA is TGCGCCAGCAGCTGGAGGACTAGCGGGGGGAACACCGGGGAGCTGTTTTTT.

This sequence joins TRBV10-2 and TRBJ2-5; 7 bases align to TRBD2. CDR3 size: 13 residues. Germline assignment: CDR1 WSHSY and CDR2 SAAADI. The junction had 4 bases not matched to a gene; V was cut back by 6 bases and J by 3 bases. CDR3 nucleotides: TGCGCCAGCAGGAGCGGGGTCAAAGAGACCCAGTACTTC. Translated, it gives CASRSGVKETQYF.

This clonotype showed up just a few times. The gene calls are TRBV20-1 and TRBJ2-1; 8 bases match TRBD2. This CDR3 comprises 14 residues. Germline trimming cut 6 bases from V and 9 bases from J; bases unmatched to any gene: 13. CDR1 and CDR2 from the germline V gene are DFQATT and SNEGSKA (reference sequence). The CDR3 DNA reads TGCAGTGCCCGGCTCCCGGGGGGGCCGCGTGAGCAGTTCTTC. It translates to CSARLPGGPREQFF.

The V gene is TRBV7-8, the J gene TRBJ2-1, with D uncertain. Deletions cut 5 bases from V and 8 bases from J, with 10 bases between. The length of the CDR3 is 12 residues. Germline CDR1 SGHVS, CDR2 FQNEAQ. The CDR3 reads CASSVMLYEQFF. The CDR3 DNA reads as TGTGCCAGCAGCGTTATGTTGTATGAGCAGTTCTTC.

The CDR3 region has the DNA TGTGCCACCCTCACGACTAGCGGGCACTACAATGAGCAGTTCTTC. Translated, it gives CATLTTSGHYNEQFF. The J gene is TRBJ2-1, the V gene TRBV10-3; 10 bases match TRBD2. Germline V lookup: CDR1 ENHRY, CDR2 SYGVKD. CDR3 length: 15 amino acids. The V and J ends lost 10 bases and 3 bases, in that order; junction bases with no gene match: 9.

The gene calls are TRBV28 and TRBJ2-7; the D is unclear. The CDR3 is 15 residues long. Germline V lookup: CDR1 MDHEN, CDR2 SYDVKM. V lost 0 bases and J 0 bases, leaving 9 bases between the germline ends. As DNA, the CDR3 is TGTGCCAGCAGTTTATGGGCGGTGAGCTCCTACGAGCAGTACTTC. This codes for CASSLWAVSSYEQYF.

This clonotype has only a few counts. The V and J genes are TRBV12-3 or TRBV12-4 and TRBJ1-1; 9 bases are a match to TRBD1. With 3 bases clipped from V and 4 bases from J, the junction kept 6 bases outside the gene matches. CDR3 length: 15 amino acids. As DNA, the CDR3 is TGTGCCAGCAGTTTCGGGACAGGGTTTAGCACTGAAGCTTTCTTT. Translated, it gives CASSFGTGFSTEAFF.

This clonotype has more than one count but fewer than ten. The rearrangement uses TRBV16 and TRBJ2-1; no definite D call. V shed 4 bases and J shed 8 bases, with 15 bases lying between them. This CDR3 contains 14 residues. Germline loops: CDR1 KGHSY, CDR2 FQNENV. The CDR3: CASSPSRVSDEQFF. CDR3 nucleotides: TGTGCCAGCAGCCCTAGTAGGGTGTCCGATGAGCAGTTCTTC.

This clonotype has only a few counts. The chain has TRBV7-9 and TRBJ2-2; 7 bases fit TRBD1. There are 12 residues in the CDR3. The germline V gene has CDR1 SEHNR and CDR2 FQNEAQ (reference sequence). CDR3 residues: CATTGETGELFF. The CDR3, as DNA: TGTGCGACTACAGGGGAAACCGGGGAGCTGTTTTTT.

V gene TRBV20-1 combines with J gene TRBJ2-2; a weak D match, TRBD1 (6 bases). V lost 0 bases and J 2 bases, leaving 16 bases between the germline ends. The germline CDR1 and CDR2 sequences are DFQATT and SNEGSKA (reference sequence). This CDR3 has 17 residues. CDR3 protein: CSARDAKDSSNTGELFF. DNA of the CDR3: TGCAGTGCTAGAGACGCCAAGGACAGTAGCAACACCGGGGAGCTGTTTTTT.

The chain has TRBV3-1 and TRBJ1-1; TRBD1 matches at 7 bases. Per germline, CDR1 LGHDT and CDR2 YNNKEL (reference sequence). The V and J ends lost 4 bases and 5 bases, in that order; junction bases with no gene match: 10. The CDR3 has 15 residues. CDR3 loop: CASSRVLQGRTEAFF. The CDR3 DNA follows: TGTGCCAGCAGCCGGGTACTACAGGGGAGGACTGAAGCTTTCTTT.

The rearrangement links TRBV10-3 to TRBJ2-7, with TRBD1 as a possible D gene (6 bases). Looked up from germline, CDR1 is ENHRY and CDR2 is SYGVKD. Trimming left V 8 bases short and J 1 base short, with 15 bases between. CDR3 length: 14 amino acids. The CDR3, as DNA: TGTGCCATCGAGTCCGGGACATCGTCCTACGAGCAGTACTTC. Translated, it gives CAIESGTSSYEQYF.

The rearrangement joins TRBV15 to TRBJ2-1, with D tentatively TRBD1 or TRBD2 (5 bases each). Germline V gene data show CDR1 as LNHNV and CDR2 as YYDKDF (reference sequence). V lost 0 bases and J lost 10, with 16 bases in between. The CDR3 length is 15 residues. In DNA, the CDR3 is TGTGCCACCAGCAGAGATCGGGGCCTAGCATGGGAGCAGTTCTTC. Protein product: CATSRDRGLAWEQFF.

This clonotype was detected only a few times. This chain links TRBV10-3 with TRBJ2-1, with TRBD2 matching 14 bases. Trimming at V came to 6 bases and at J to 6 bases, leaving 4 bases not matched to a gene. The CDR3 runs to 15 residues. Germline CDR1 reads ENHRY; CDR2 reads SYGVKD. CDR3 sequence: CAISPGTSGSNEQFF. Here the CDR3 DNA reads TGTGCCATCAGCCCGGGGACTAGCGGGAGCAATGAGCAGTTCTTC.

The rearrangement uses TRBV5-1 and TRBJ2-3, with 8 positions matching TRBD1. The V gene's germline CDR1 is SGHRS and CDR2 YFSETQ. This CDR3 is 15 amino acids long. V was pared by 4 bases and J by 3 bases, with 7 bases of the junction left unmatched. The CDR3 protein is CASSPGQGSTDTQYF. The DNA for the CDR3 is TGCGCCAGCAGCCCCGGACAGGGTTCAACAGATACGCAGTATTTT.

This clonotype was seen only a few times. The chain uses TRBV4-1 and TRBJ1-5; 9 bases map to TRBD1. From germline, CDR1 is MGHRA and CDR2 YSYEKL. This CDR3 is 13 amino acids long. Losses at the gene ends were 3 bases for V and 11 bases for J; bases not matched to a gene: 5. CDR3 sequence (DNA): TGCGCCAGCAGCCAGACACAGGGGGCGACCCAGCATTTT. Translation gives CASSQTQGATQHF.